This T cell receptor beta chain came from a study of blood T cell repertoires in COVID-19. This clone was seen more than once but under ten times. In the authors' workflow: Scientists estimated how many nucleated cells there were by amplifying reference gene primers. Profiled with immunoSEQ multiplex PCR; TCRdb holds only in-frame clones, not every one. That table supplies the V and J calls and clone size; D and trimming were determined from the DNA. The data show roughly 180,000 clones, with 80% seen just once and around 15% held by the top ten. CDR1 and CDR2 from the germline V gene are SGHAT and FQNNGV. This CDR3 is built from 13 residues. V lost 7 bases and J lost 10, with 14 bases in between.

The sequencing sample was made of PBMCs or T cells enriched from blood (not recorded which). The V call is TRBV11-2, the J call TRBJ1-6, with D possibly matching TRBD1 (5 bases). The source of this sequence is a man aged 60 to 69 who had been exposed to COVID-19. CDR3: CASKAGEDSPLHF. The CDR3 region has the DNA TGTGCCAGCAAGGCGGGGGAGGACTCACCCCTCCACTTT.